This TCR beta chain was profiled in a study of control samples from healthy donors and cancer patients. Germline V gene lookup returns CDR1 SEHNR and CDR2 FQNEAQ (reference sequence). V was clipped by 3 bases and J by 3 bases, with 8 bases between them. The length of the CDR3 is 13 residues. Sequencing was performed with immunoSEQ multiplex PCR; in TCRdb, only in-frame clones are kept and a portion is missing. The sample includes some 140,000 clones, more than 90% seen only once; the top ten take 11%. The chain recombines TRBV7-9 with TRBJ2-5, with a weak D call TRBD1 (5 bases). The source of this sequence is a young man in good health. The sample taken for sequencing was blood. For the CDR3, the DNA is TGTGCCAGCAGCTTTGCAGGGAAAGAGACCCAGTACTTC. Protein product: CASSFAGKETQYF.